The next 20 T cell receptor beta chains were all read from a single sample in a study of blood T cell repertoires in COVID-19. Data came from immunoSEQ multiplex PCR; TCRdb stores just in-frame clones and leaves some out. The sample has 430,000 or so clones; roughly 84% are singletons. The sequenced sample was PBMCs or T cells enriched from blood (not recorded which). Source of these receptors: a woman aged 18-30 years who had been exposed to COVID-19.

The chain combines TRBV29-1 with TRBJ2-7; 7 bases match TRBD1. Trimming cost V 7 bases and J 4 bases; bases outside gene matches: 4. The CDR3 loop spans 11 amino acids. Germline CDR1 and CDR2: SQVTM and ANQGSEA. The CDR3 nucleotides are TGCAGCGCGGGACAGTGGTACGAGCAGTACTTC. Its protein is CSAGQWYEQYF.

This chain links TRBV27 with TRBJ2-5; 12 bases align to TRBD2. Germline V gene lookup returns CDR1 MNHEY and CDR2 SMNVEV (reference sequence). This CDR3 comprises 16 residues. J gave up 5 bases and V 5 bases, and 9 bases lay outside the gene matches. This CDR3 reads CASSGRTSGIRETQYF. The CDR3 DNA is TGTGCCAGCAGTGGCCGGACTAGCGGGATACGTGAGACCCAGTACTTC.

The V gene is TRBV11-2, the J gene TRBJ2-7; 8 bases line up with TRBD1. V trimming: 5 bases; J trimming: 4 bases; junction bases outside the gene matches: 13. The CDR3 covers 16 residues. The germline CDR1 and CDR2 sequences are SGHAT and FQNNGV. The CDR3 region is CASSPPRTGSGYEQYF. As DNA, the CDR3 is TGTGCCAGCAGCCCGCCCCGGACAGGGTCCGGATACGAGCAGTACTTC.

The chain couples TRBV9 to TRBJ2-3; the D is unclear. From germline, CDR1 is SGDLS and CDR2 YYNGEE. V was shortened by 2 bases and J by 5 bases, with 3 bases between the two germline ends. The CDR3 sequence is 11 residues long. DNA of the CDR3: TGTGCCAGCAGCGTTAGAGATACGCAGTATTTT. This gives the protein CASSVRDTQYF.

Only one count was recorded for this clone. The V gene is TRBV12-3 or TRBV12-4, the J gene TRBJ2-5; 7 positions agree with TRBD2. The CDR3 extends over 13 amino acids. Losses at the gene ends were 5 bases for V and 0 bases for J; bases not matched to a gene: 0. The CDR3: CASSSGNQETQYF. CDR3 sequence (DNA): TGTGCCAGCAGTAGCGGGAACCAAGAGACCCAGTACTTC.

The CDR3 region is CATRAGGNTEAFF. DNA for the CDR3: TGTGCCACCAGGGCAGGGGGGAACACTGAAGCTTTCTTT. The rearrangement links TRBV24-1 to TRBJ1-1; 7 bases align to TRBD1. CDR1 KGHDR and CDR2 SFDVKD come from the germline V gene. J was trimmed by 1 base and V by 7 bases; bases with no gene match: 2. The CDR3 is 13 amino acids.

The chain recombines TRBV5-1 with TRBJ2-7; maybe TRBD1 (6 bases). The germline V gene has CDR1 SGHRS and CDR2 YFSETQ. The V end lost 1 base, the J end lost 2 bases, and 16 bases lay between the germline ends. There are 16 residues in the CDR3. In DNA, the CDR3 is TGCGCCAGCAGCTTGAACGGTCAGGGGCCGCCCTACGAGCAGTACTTC. Translating it yields CASSLNGQGPPYEQYF.

This clone has just a few counts. CDR3 sequence: CASSPYGVRTGGYEQYF. The DNA of the CDR3 is TGTGCCAGCAGCCCTTACGGGGTACGGACAGGGGGCTACGAGCAGTACTTC. The chain links TRBV6-2 or TRBV6-3 to TRBJ2-7; 10 nucleotides align to TRBD1. Germline CDR1 reads MNHEY; CDR2 reads SVGEGT. The V and J ends lost 6 bases and 3 bases, in that order; junction bases with no gene match: 14. This CDR3 has 17 residues.

The chain links TRBV28 to TRBJ2-7; 10 bases are a match to TRBD1. The CDR3 is 15 residues long. The germline gives CDR1 MDHEN, CDR2 SYDVKM. Trimming removed 5 bases from V and 4 bases from J; junction bases left unmatched: 8. The CDR3 region is CASSTTPGQGYEQYF. The CDR3 DNA is TGTGCCAGCAGTACTACTCCGGGACAGGGGTACGAGCAGTACTTC.

This clone occurred once. The V call is TRBV7-2, the J call TRBJ1-2; tentatively, D is TRBD1 (5 bases). The CDR3 is made up of 16 amino acids. V gave up 0 bases and J gave up 3 bases, with 14 bases separating them. Germline V gene data show CDR1 as SGHTA and CDR2 as FQGNSA. The CDR3 nucleotides read TGTGCCAGCAGCTTAGCGGGTGCGGGGGGGGACTATGGCTACACCTTC. It translates to CASSLAGAGGDYGYTF.

The chain joins TRBV6-2 or TRBV6-3 to TRBJ2-3; 7 positions agree with TRBD2. The CDR3 contains 15 residues. Germline V gene sequence: CDR1 MNHEY, CDR2 SVGEGT. With V trimmed by 2 bases and J by 6 bases, 8 bases remained unmatched. In DNA form, the CDR3 reads TGTGCCAGCAGTTACCGCGGCCGGGACTATGATACGCAGTATTTT. It is translated as CASSYRGRDYDTQYF.

The chain employs TRBV6-2 or TRBV6-3 and TRBJ2-1; D is undetermined. The V end lost 2 bases, the J end lost 10 bases, and 12 bases lay between the germline ends. Germline V gene sequence: CDR1 MNHEY, CDR2 SVGEGT. The CDR3 contains 13 residues. CDR3 sequence reads: CASSYGRGGEQFF. The DNA for the CDR3 is TGTGCCAGCAGTTACGGGCGTGGTGGGGAGCAGTTCTTC.

This chain joins TRBV15 and TRBJ1-2; D remains ambiguous. Trimming took off 0 bases at V and 4 bases at J, with 6 bases between the two ends. The CDR3 totals 13 residues. Germline CDR1 and CDR2: LNHNV and YYDKDF (reference sequence). This chain's CDR3 is CATSRDPGYGYTF. The CDR3 coding sequence is TGTGCCACCAGCAGAGATCCCGGCTATGGCTACACCTTC.

The chain couples TRBV6-5 to TRBJ2-5, with 8 bases fitting TRBD1. The CDR3 runs 14 residues. Trimming removed 2 bases from V and 5 bases from J; junction bases left unmatched: 4. Germline assignment: CDR1 MNHEY and CDR2 SVGAGI. CDR3 DNA sequence: TGTGCCAGCAGTTACGACAGGGGACTGGAGACCCAGTACTTC. Translated, it gives CASSYDRGLETQYF.

The genes are TRBV10-3 and TRBJ1-3; a weak D match, TRBD1 (5 bases). Germline lookup yields CDR1 ENHRY and CDR2 SYGVKD. The CDR3 is 15 amino acids. V was pared by 3 bases and J by 0 bases, with 9 bases between. DNA of the CDR3: TGTGCCATCAGTGATAGGGGCTCCTCTGGAAACACCATATATTTT. This encodes CAISDRGSSGNTIYF.

This clone was detected once. The rearrangement uses TRBV15 and TRBJ2-7, with 7 bases that match TRBD1. The V gene end was trimmed by 0 bases and the J gene end by 3 bases; junction bases not matched to a gene: 8. The CDR3 runs to 16 residues. Germline V gene data show CDR1 as LNHNV and CDR2 as YYDKDF (reference sequence). The CDR3 coding sequence is TGTGCCACCAGCAGAGAAACGGGACAGACATACTACGAGCAGTACTTC. Translation gives CATSRETGQTYYEQYF.

This clone was seen only a few times. The chain recombines TRBV12-3 or TRBV12-4 with TRBJ2-5; the match to TRBD2 covers 9 bases. With V trimmed by 6 bases and J by 5 bases, 4 bases remained unmatched. The CDR3 consists of 13 residues. Here the CDR3 reads CASSLGLAETQYF. CDR3 bases: TGTGCCAGCAGCCTGGGACTAGCTGAGACCCAGTACTTC.

Turning to this clone: One end of the junction varies from germline; a read error may be responsible. The chain links TRBV7-3 to TRBJ2-5, with 7 bases aligning to TRBD2. This CDR3 has 15 residues. Germline CDR1 is SGHTA and CDR2 is FQGTGA. The CDR3 sequence: CASRLSGAVGETQYF. The CDR3 DNA follows: TGTGCCAGCAGGTTAAGCGGGGCAGTGGGGGAGACCCAGTACTTC.

CDR3 amino acids: CASSMPGVGGTGVGYTF. The CDR3 DNA reads as TGTGCCAGCAGTATGCCCGGGGTGGGGGGTACTGGCGTTGGCTACACCTTC. The rearrangement links TRBV9 to TRBJ1-2, with D maybe TRBD1 (5 bases). V was pared by 5 bases and J by 7 bases, with 27 bases between. CDR1 and CDR2 from the germline V gene are SGDLS and YYNGEE. The CDR3 is made up of 17 amino acids.

V and J are TRBV29-1 and TRBJ2-1; 11 nucleotides align to TRBD1. The trim removed 7 bases at V and 6 bases at J, leaving 8 bases unmatched. Per germline, CDR1 SQVTM and CDR2 ANQGSEA. The CDR3 extends over 14 amino acids. The CDR3 spells CSALDRGLLNEQFF. The CDR3 DNA reads TGCAGCGCCTTGGACAGGGGGCTCCTCAATGAGCAGTTCTTC.